What follows are 30 T cell receptor beta chains derived from one specimen sequenced in a study of T cells after yellow fever vaccination. TCRdb reprocessed the 5' RACE reads with MiXCR, giving one entry per CDR3 protein. The sample gives 300,000 to 400,000 distinct CDR3 sequences, around 4.1% of which show up once; more than 20% is in the top ten. Sample: PBMCs, taken 5 days after the yellow fever booster vaccination. The origin of the receptors is a man between 18 and 29 years old who received the YFV17D yellow fever vaccine.

CDR3 nucleotides: TGTGCCATCAGTGTTCTATGGCAGGGGTCCGGGGAGCTGTTTTTT. Amino acids: CAISVLWQGSGELFF. The chain recombines TRBV10-3 with TRBJ2-2, with D tentatively TRBD1 (6 bases). Trimming took off 4 bases at V and 6 bases at J, with 15 bases between the two ends. The V gene's germline CDR1 is ENHRY and CDR2 SYGVKD. The CDR3 extends over 15 amino acids.

This clonotype was seen only a few times. V usage is TRBV4-1 and J usage is TRBJ2-7, with D hard to call. Germline CDR1 is MGHRA and CDR2 is YSYEKL. This CDR3 has 13 amino acids. Trimming pared 4 bases from V and 6 bases from J, leaving 13 bases between. CDR3 sequence: CASSPRGGSEQYF. The CDR3 region has the DNA TGCGCCAGCAGCCCCCGCGGCGGCTCCGAGCAGTACTTC.

This clonotype came up many times. V usage is TRBV6-2 or TRBV6-3 and J usage is TRBJ1-2; D is perhaps TRBD1 (6 bases). The CDR3 loop spans 16 amino acids. V shed 6 bases and J shed 4 bases, with 21 bases lying between them. CDR1 MNHEY and CDR2 SVGEGT come from the germline V gene. CDR3 region: CASSQDGTTGFYGYTF. CDR3 nucleotides: TGTGCCAGCAGCCAAGACGGGACAACGGGCTTCTATGGCTACACCTTC.

This clonotype was observed a few times. This chain joins TRBV12-3 or TRBV12-4 and TRBJ2-7, with D tentatively TRBD1 (5 bases). This CDR3 is built from 12 residues. The V end was cut by 8 bases, the J end by 0 bases, with 8 bases between. The CDR3 sequence: CASGDSSYEQYF. The DNA of the CDR3 is TGTGCCAGCGGAGACAGCTCCTACGAGCAGTACTTC.

The table lists this clonotype with a few counts. This chain uses TRBV28 with TRBJ2-7; D possibly corresponds to TRBD2 (6 bases). From germline, CDR1 is MDHEN and CDR2 SYDVKM. This CDR3 is built from 13 residues. V lost 3 bases, J lost 2 bases, and 8 bases lay in between. The CDR3 DNA reads as TGTGCCAGCAGTTTTCGGGAGCCCTACGAGCAGTACGTC. This codes for CASSFREPYEQYV.

This clonotype has at least ten counts. The chain recombines TRBV5-1 with TRBJ2-1; the D call may be TRBD1 or TRBD2 (5 bases each). This CDR3 region has 16 residues. V was clipped by 3 bases and J by 3 bases, with 16 bases between them. Germline values: CDR1 SGHRS, CDR2 YFSETQ. CDR3 in amino acids: CASSWNLEGRYNEQFF. The CDR3 DNA follows: TGCGCCAGCAGCTGGAATCTCGAGGGGCGCTACAATGAGCAGTTCTTC.

V gene TRBV2 combines with J gene TRBJ1-5, with 7 bases identical to TRBD1. CDR1 is SNHLY, CDR2 FYNNEI, per germline. V lost 6 bases and J lost 6; bases outside the gene matches: 5. This CDR3 has 13 residues. CDR3 amino acids: CASRTGESQPQHF. The CDR3 nucleotides are TGTGCCAGCAGAACAGGGGAGAGTCAGCCCCAGCATTTT.

A few counts support this clonotype. The gene calls are TRBV12-3 or TRBV12-4 and TRBJ1-2, with 7 bases that match TRBD1. CDR3 length: 14 residues. Unmatched junction bases numbered 13, after V lost 7 bases and J lost 8 bases. The DNA of the CDR3 is TGTGCCAGCACGTCCTCGGGACAGCCGGGGGGCTACACCTTC. This sequence encodes CASTSSGQPGGYTF.

This clonotype was seen ten or more times. The J gene is TRBJ1-1, the V gene TRBV7-9; D possibly corresponds to TRBD1 (5 bases). Trimming stripped 1 base from V and 8 bases from J, with 8 bases between. CDR3 length: 12 residues. Per the germline V gene, CDR1 is SEHNR and CDR2 is FQNEAQ (reference sequence). This CDR3 reads CASSLEQAEAFF. The CDR3 bases are TGTGCCAGCAGCTTAGAACAGGCCGAAGCTTTCTTT.

V gene TRBV7-3 combines with J gene TRBJ2-2, with D possibly called TRBD1 or TRBD2 (5 bases each). Per germline, CDR1 SGHTA and CDR2 FQGTGA. The CDR3 contains 15 residues. With 10 bases removed from V and 0 bases from J, the gap between germline ends came to 15 bases. The CDR3 region is CAIGEGTANTGELFF. The CDR3 DNA reads as TGTGCCATCGGGGAAGGGACCGCGAACACCGGGGAGCTGTTTTTT.

There are a few counts of this clonotype. The chain uses TRBV9 and TRBJ2-3; D unclear. Between the trimmed V and J ends, which lost 0 bases and 5 bases, there was a span of 4 bases. CDR1 and CDR2 from the germline V gene are SGDLS and YYNGEE. The CDR3 is made up of 12 amino acids. The CDR3 is CASSVAVDTQYF. The CDR3 DNA reads TGTGCCAGCAGCGTAGCGGTAGATACGCAGTATTTT.

This clonotype was detected ten times or more. The V gene is TRBV6-6, the J gene TRBJ1-2; the match to TRBD1 covers 10 bases. Germline CDR1 reads MNHNY; CDR2 reads SVGAGI (reference sequence). The CDR3 contains 16 residues. V shed 4 bases and J 4 bases; nucleotides not matched to a gene: 9. The CDR3 protein is CASSSPDRGQSYGYTF. The CDR3 nucleotides are TGTGCCAGCAGTTCCCCAGACAGGGGGCAGAGCTATGGCTACACCTTC.

V usage is TRBV20-1 and J usage is TRBJ1-1; 7 nucleotides agree with TRBD1. Unmatched junction bases numbered 0, after V lost 4 bases and J lost 4 bases. Looked up from germline, CDR1 is DFQATT and CDR2 is SNEGSKA (reference sequence). The CDR3 runs 11 residues. The chain's CDR3 is CSATGGTEAFF. The DNA of the CDR3 is TGCAGTGCTACAGGGGGCACTGAAGCTTTCTTT.

The chain is built from TRBV7-9 and TRBJ1-1, with a possible D match to TRBD1 (5 bases). CDR1 SEHNR and CDR2 FQNEAQ come from the germline V gene (reference sequence). V dropped 2 bases and J dropped 5 bases, with 15 bases sitting between them. The CDR3 is 15 amino acids. CDR3 DNA: TGTGCCAGCAGCTTAATGCAGGGTGGGGGAACTGAAGCTTTCTTT. Protein sequence: CASSLMQGGGTEAFF.

This clonotype was seen ten or more times. The chain uses TRBV6-5 and TRBJ1-2; D is uncertain. Germline V gives CDR1 MNHEY, CDR2 SVGAGI. Trimming removed 7 bases at V and 8 bases at J, with 14 bases between. There are 12 residues in the CDR3. CDR3 region: CASTGRAGGYTF. The DNA of the CDR3 is TGTGCCAGCACCGGTAGGGCCGGGGGCTACACCTTC.

The chain joins TRBV11-2 to TRBJ2-2, with no clear D. The V end was cut by 2 bases, the J end by 6 bases, with 10 bases between. From germline, CDR1 is SGHAT and CDR2 FQNNGV. CDR3 length: 14 residues. DNA of the CDR3: TGTGCCAGCAGCTTAACCGAAGGTCCCGGGGAGCTGTTTTTT. Its protein product is CASSLTEGPGELFF.

This clonotype was observed at least ten times. The rearrangement joins TRBV9 to TRBJ2-3; TRBD2 agrees at 12 bases. CDR3 length equals 18 residues. Germline loops: CDR1 SGDLS, CDR2 YYNGEE. The V and J ends lost 0 bases and 0 bases, in that order; junction bases with no gene match: 5. CDR3 region: CASSVEPLAGGSTDTQYF. The DNA of the CDR3 is TGTGCCAGCAGCGTAGAGCCGCTAGCGGGGGGGAGCACAGATACGCAGTATTTT.

V usage is TRBV15 and J usage is TRBJ2-4; 7 bases line up with TRBD2. The V and J ends lost 0 bases and 5 bases, in that order; junction bases with no gene match: 10. This CDR3 has 17 amino acids. Germline CDR1 reads LNHNV; CDR2 reads YYDKDF (reference sequence). The CDR3 is CATSRDVLLGGENIQYF. CDR3 bases: TGTGCCACCAGCAGAGATGTACTACTGGGGGGGGAAAACATTCAGTACTTC.

In its sample, this clonotype was seen many times. This chain joins TRBV5-1 and TRBJ2-1; D is ambiguous. This CDR3 is 13 amino acids long. Germline lookup yields CDR1 SGHRS and CDR2 YFSETQ. V was clipped by 2 bases and J by 5 bases, with 8 bases between them. CDR3 nucleotides: TGCGCCAGCAGCTTCGCGGCAGACAATGAGCAGTTCTTC. It specifies CASSFAADNEQFF.

This clonotype was seen more than once but under ten times. The rearrangement joins TRBV29-1 to TRBJ2-2; D is unresolved. Between the trimmed V and J ends, which lost 5 bases and 3 bases, there was a span of 7 bases. Germline CDR1 and CDR2: SQVTM and ANQGSEA. This CDR3 region has 12 residues. For the CDR3, the DNA is TGCAGCGTTTCCCGATACACCGGGGAGCTGTTTTTT. This encodes CSVSRYTGELFF.

The rearrangement joins TRBV7-2 to TRBJ2-7, with a tentative D call TRBD2 (7 bases). V was shortened by 3 bases and J by 2 bases, with 14 bases between the two germline ends. CDR1 and CDR2 (germline): SGHTA, FQGNSA. The CDR3 totals 15 residues. The CDR3 here is CASSLASGDTYEQYV. The CDR3 nucleotides read TGTGCCAGCAGCTTGGCCAGCGGGGACACCTACGAGCAGTACGTC.

The chain recombines TRBV2 with TRBJ2-6; D may be TRBD1 (6 bases). V was shortened by 11 bases and J by 0 bases, with 11 bases between the two germline ends. Germline values: CDR1 SNHLY, CDR2 FYNNEI. CDR3 length: 14 amino acids. CDR3 nucleotides: TGTGCCGGATACAGGGACTCTGGGGCCAACGTCCTGACTTTC. Amino acid sequence: CAGYRDSGANVLTF.

This clonotype was picked up many times. The chain uses TRBV7-9 and TRBJ1-2; TRBD1 is a possible D gene (5 bases). V shed 8 bases and J shed 4 bases, with 14 bases lying between them. The length of the CDR3 is 13 residues. Germline lookup yields CDR1 SEHNR and CDR2 FQNEAQ (reference sequence). The CDR3 here is CASGQGLGYGYTF. For the CDR3, the DNA is TGTGCCAGCGGACAAGGACTTGGCTATGGCTACACCTTC.

The chain's CDR3 is CASSRTGYDRNTIYF. In DNA form, the CDR3 reads TGTGCCAGCAGCCGGACAGGGTACGATAGAAACACCATATATTTT. V and J are TRBV7-9 and TRBJ1-3; 8 bases are a match to TRBD1. Losses at the gene ends were 5 bases for V and 5 bases for J; bases not matched to a gene: 8. Germline CDR1 reads SEHNR; CDR2 reads FQNEAQ (reference sequence). The CDR3 is 15 amino acids.

This clonotype was seen ten or more times. CDR3 amino acids: CSAQGVGQPQHF. The CDR3 DNA reads TGCAGTGCTCAGGGGGTAGGGCAGCCCCAGCATTTT. The V and J genes are TRBV20-1 and TRBJ1-5; the match to TRBD1 covers 7 bases. V was pared by 5 bases and J by 7 bases, with 5 bases of the junction left unmatched. From germline, CDR1 is DFQATT and CDR2 SNEGSKA (reference sequence). The CDR3 has 12 residues.

There are a few counts of this clonotype. V and J are TRBV4-3 and TRBJ2-3, with TRBD1 matching 8 bases. In germline, CDR1 is LGHNA, CDR2 YSLEER. There are 17 residues in the CDR3. Trimming cost V 1 base and J 3 bases; bases outside gene matches: 9. CDR3 nucleotides: TGCGCCAGCAGCCAAGGGGGGACCAGGGGGCAAACAGATACGCAGTATTTT. This encodes CASSQGGTRGQTDTQYF.

V usage is TRBV20-1 and J usage is TRBJ2-3; 16 bases align to TRBD2. The V and J ends lost 0 bases and 6 bases, in that order; junction bases with no gene match: 6. The CDR3 is 17 residues long. From germline, CDR1 is DFQATT and CDR2 SNEGSKA (reference sequence). CDR3 coding DNA: TGCAGTGCTAGAGATCTGGGACTAGCGGGGGGGGAGGATACGCAGTATTTT. This codes for CSARDLGLAGGEDTQYF.

V and J are TRBV5-1 and TRBJ2-7; the D is unclear. V lost 0 bases, J lost 0 bases, and 7 bases lay in between. Germline CDR1 SGHRS, CDR2 YFSETQ. The length of the CDR3 is 14 residues. The CDR3 region has the DNA TGCGCCAGCAGCTTGGGTCACGGCTCCTACGAGCAGTACTTC. Protein: CASSLGHGSYEQYF.

This clonotype was seen a handful of times. This sequence joins TRBV9 and TRBJ2-3; D may be TRBD2 (5 bases). Deletions cut 3 bases from V and 4 bases from J, with 15 bases between. The V gene's germline CDR1 is SGDLS and CDR2 YYNGEE. This CDR3 region has 15 residues. CDR3 sequence reads: CASSAGARGSDTQYF. The CDR3 region has the DNA TGTGCCAGCAGCGCAGGAGCTAGAGGGTCAGATACGCAGTATTTT.

Many counts were recorded for this clonotype. This chain uses TRBV6-6 with TRBJ2-5; D call uncertain. Between the trimmed V and J ends, which lost 0 bases and 1 base, there was a span of 0 bases. Germline CDR1 and CDR2: MNHNY and SVGAGI (reference sequence). CDR3 length: 12 residues. CDR3 in amino acids: CASSYSQETQYF. The CDR3 coding sequence is TGTGCCAGCAGTTACTCCCAAGAGACCCAGTACTTC.